The 19 T cell receptor beta chains listed next were all sequenced from one sample in a study of cytomegalovirus exposure and HLA in healthy donors. Use of 60 Vbeta and 13 Jbeta primers characterized the PCR. Clones were sequenced by immunoSEQ multiplex PCR, and TCRdb holds only the in-frame ones, with some missing. Of 140,000 to 150,000 clones in the sample, almost 80% were seen once. Sequenced material: PBMCs. The receptors derive from a woman aged 40 to 55 in good health and CMV-seropositive.

V and J are TRBV5-4 and TRBJ2-7; no firm D call. V lost 0 bases to trimming and J lost 6 bases, with 7 bases between them. Germline V lookup: CDR1 SGHNT, CDR2 YYREEE (reference sequence). The CDR3 covers 12 residues. CDR3 nucleotide sequence: TGTGCCAGCAGCTTGGACTACTCCGAGCAGTACTTC. Protein: CASSLDYSEQYF.

The J gene is TRBJ2-3, the V gene TRBV9; D perhaps matches TRBD2 (5 bases). CDR1 SGDLS and CDR2 YYNGEE come from the germline V gene. The V end lost 2 bases, the J end lost 2 bases, and 15 bases lay between the germline ends. CDR3 length equals 16 residues. CDR3 sequence: CASSVGSSFLTDTQYF. DNA of the CDR3: TGTGCCAGCAGCGTGGGTTCTAGCTTCCTCACAGATACGCAGTATTTT.

Written as DNA, the CDR3 is TGTGCCAGCAGCTTCGGTTTGATGGCGGGGGCTTTCAATGAGCAGTTCTTC. This sequence encodes CASSFGLMAGAFNEQFF. The genes are TRBV5-6 and TRBJ2-1; D possibly corresponds to TRBD2 (7 bases). Deletions cut 2 bases from V and 6 bases from J, with 21 bases between. The CDR3 sequence is 17 residues long. The germline CDR1 and CDR2 sequences are SGHDT and YYEEEE.

The rearrangement joins TRBV4-1 to TRBJ2-1; D possibly corresponds to TRBD2 (5 bases). Deletions cut 0 bases from V and 0 bases from J, with 6 bases between. This CDR3 region has 15 residues. The germline V gene encodes CDR1 MGHRA and CDR2 YSYEKL. The CDR3 nucleotides are TGCGCCAGCAGCCAAGACCGGGGCTCCTACAATGAGCAGTTCTTC. Amino acid sequence: CASSQDRGSYNEQFF.

The chain recombines TRBV19 with TRBJ2-3; perhaps TRBD1 as D (6 bases). The V end lost 4 bases, the J end lost 6 bases, and 11 bases lay between the germline ends. This CDR3 comprises 13 residues. Germline assignment: CDR1 LNHDA and CDR2 SQIVND (reference sequence). CDR3 nucleotides: TGTGCCAGTAGTAGGACAGCAGACGATACGCAGTATTTT. Its protein product is CASSRTADDTQYF.

The V gene is TRBV5-1, the J gene TRBJ2-2; 7 bases line up with TRBD1. Per germline, CDR1 SGHRS and CDR2 YFSETQ. CDR3 size: 16 residues. V gave up 4 bases and J gave up 0 bases; unmatched junction bases: 6. CDR3 bases: TGCGCCAGCAGCCAGATCGGGACAGCGAACACCGGGGAGCTGTTTTTT. It specifies CASSQIGTANTGELFF.

The chain links TRBV6-5 to TRBJ2-3, with 11 positions matching TRBD2. V dropped 4 bases and J dropped 0; count of bases not matched to a gene: 0. Germline loops: CDR1 MNHEY, CDR2 SVGAGI. The CDR3 extends over 15 amino acids. The CDR3 loop is CASSWTSGSTDTQYF. CDR3 DNA: TGTGCCAGCAGTTGGACTAGCGGGAGCACAGATACGCAGTATTTT.

The rearrangement links TRBV29-1 to TRBJ1-2; 7 bases are a match to TRBD1. Losses at the gene ends were 6 bases for V and 4 bases for J; bases not matched to a gene: 5. Germline values: CDR1 SQVTM, CDR2 ANQGSEA. The CDR3 has 12 amino acids. The CDR3 DNA reads as TGCAGCGTCCTCAGGGGGGTCTATGGCTACACCTTC. It translates to CSVLRGVYGYTF.

This chain links TRBV2 with TRBJ1-3; D ambiguous. The germline CDR1 and CDR2 sequences are SNHLY and FYNNEI. The CDR3 extends over 14 amino acids. V lost 7 bases and J lost 0, with 10 bases in between. CDR3 protein: CASTPGASGNTIYF. The CDR3 nucleotides read TGTGCCAGCACTCCGGGAGCCTCTGGAAACACCATATATTTT.

This clone was seen only once. The chain has TRBV10-3 and TRBJ1-4, with D possibly being TRBD1 (5 bases). V was trimmed by 0 bases and J by 5 bases, leaving 7 bases between them. CDR3 length: 14 amino acids. Germline V CDR1 and CDR2: ENHRY, SYGVKD. The CDR3 reads CAISESGVNEKLFF. The CDR3 nucleotides read TGTGCCATCAGTGAGTCAGGGGTGAATGAAAAACTGTTTTTT.

The chain recombines TRBV2 with TRBJ1-3, with 7 bases that match TRBD1. The CDR3 has 15 amino acids. V shed 2 bases, J shed 4 bases, and the junction held 5 bases outside the gene matches. Per germline, CDR1 SNHLY and CDR2 FYNNEI. CDR3 region: CASSELQGYGNTIYF. DNA for the CDR3: TGTGCCAGCAGTGAATTACAGGGGTACGGAAACACCATATATTTT. The variable domain in full, with the rest retrieved from reference TRBV2 and TRBJ1-3, is EPEVTQTPSHQVTQMGQEVILRCVPISNHLYFYWYRQILGQKVEFLVSFYNNEISEKSEIFDDQFSVERPDGSNFTLKIRSTKLEDSAMYFCASSELQGYGNTIYFGEGSWLTVV.

V is TRBV27 and J is TRBJ2-2; 8 bases line up with TRBD2. The CDR3 totals 16 residues. Germline CDR1 and CDR2: MNHEY and SMNVEV (reference sequence). V trimming: 2 bases; J trimming: 0 bases; junction bases outside the gene matches: 2. The CDR3 loop reads CASSLAGGTNTGELFF. The CDR3 DNA follows: TGTGCCAGCAGTTTAGCGGGGGGTACGAACACCGGGGAGCTGTTTTTT.

This clone was seen more than once but under ten times. The chain recombines TRBV10-2 with TRBJ2-5; 11 bases align to TRBD2. Per the germline V gene, CDR1 is WSHSY and CDR2 is SAAADI. This CDR3 spans 17 amino acids. V shed 1 base and J 2 bases; nucleotides not matched to a gene: 6. The CDR3 DNA reads TGCGCCAGCAGTGAGTTACTACTAGCGGGGGAGCAAGAGACCCAGTACTTC. This translates into CASSELLLAGEQETQYF.

V gene TRBV19 combines with J gene TRBJ2-7, with a tentative D call TRBD1 (5 bases). The germline V gene encodes CDR1 LNHDA and CDR2 SQIVND (reference sequence). The CDR3 contains 13 residues. V was pared by 1 base and J by 2 bases, with 6 bases between. DNA for the CDR3: TGTGCCAGTAGTATAGCCAGGGCCTACGAGCAGTACTTC. This codes for CASSIARAYEQYF. Supplemented by reference TRBV19 and TRBJ2-7, the full variable domain reads DGGITQSPKYLFRKEGQNVTLSCEQNLNHDAMYWYRQDPGQGLRLIYYSQIVNDFQKGDIAEGYSVSREKKESFPLTVTSAQKNPTAFYLCASSIARAYEQYFGPGTRLTVT.

The chain joins TRBV4-1 to TRBJ2-1; 10 nucleotides agree with TRBD2. CDR1 and CDR2 from the germline V gene are MGHRA and YSYEKL. The CDR3 is 16 amino acids. V dropped 7 bases and J dropped 10; count of bases not matched to a gene: 16. The CDR3 DNA follows: TGCGCCAGCACTGACGCAACAGCGGGGGGGCCGGGGGAGCAGTTCTTC. The encoded protein is CASTDATAGGPGEQFF.

This rearrangement joins TRBV2 to TRBJ2-7, with D tentatively TRBD1 (6 bases). Between the trimmed V and J ends, which lost 2 bases and 5 bases, there was a span of 16 bases. Germline V gene data show CDR1 as SNHLY and CDR2 as FYNNEI. The CDR3 has 15 amino acids. CDR3 residues: CASSEQGLALDEQYF. CDR3 bases: TGTGCCAGCAGTGAACAGGGGCTAGCTCTCGACGAGCAGTACTTC.

This clone was seen a handful of times. Here the CDR3 DNA reads TGTGCCAGCAGCCCGGGGACAGAGGCCTACGAGCAGTACTTC. Protein: CASSPGTEAYEQYF. The chain recombines TRBV5-6 with TRBJ2-7, with 7 bases fitting TRBD1. CDR3 length equals 14 residues. CDR1 is SGHDT and CDR2 is YYEEEE in the germline V gene. V lost 4 bases, J lost 2 bases, and 6 bases stayed unmatched. Using reference TRBV5-6 and TRBJ2-7 for the parts outside the CDR3, the full variable domain is DAGVTQSPTHLIKTRGQQVTLRCSPKSGHDTVSWYQQALGQGPQFIFQYYEEEERQRGNFPDRFSGHQFPNYSSELNVNALLLGDSALYLCASSPGTEAYEQYFGPGTRLTVT.

The count of this clone is one. This chain uses TRBV4-1 with TRBJ1-5; 7 positions agree with TRBD1. This CDR3 is 16 amino acids long. The germline CDR1 and CDR2 sequences are MGHRA and YSYEKL. The trim removed 0 bases at V and 3 bases at J, leaving 5 bases unmatched. The DNA for the CDR3 is TGCGCCAGCAGCCAAGAAGGCAGGGGGGACAATCAGCCCCAGCATTTT. Protein: CASSQEGRGDNQPQHF.

The J gene is TRBJ1-1, the V gene TRBV5-1, with a possible D match to TRBD1 (6 bases). V shed 5 bases and J shed 8 bases, with 28 bases lying between them. Germline CDR1 reads SGHRS; CDR2 reads YFSETQ. This CDR3 spans 17 amino acids. The CDR3, as DNA: TGCGCCAGCAGACAGGGCTGGTTGACGCAATTCCGCAGAGAAGCTTTCTTT. Protein product: CASRQGWLTQFRREAFF.